This TCR beta chain was observed in a study of cytomegalovirus exposure and HLA in healthy donors (dated by TCRdb to 2016 to 2017). Study-level background: A later analysis indicated that the 120 validation repertoires were generated on the platform also employed for the approximately 700 repertoires of the first cohort. The aim of the study was to test whether cataloging public T cell receptors could identify signatures of past pathogen exposure. In addition to the first cohort of approximately 650 subjects, a separate validation cohort of 100 to 150 different subjects was used. High-throughput TCR immunosequencing, statistical association of individual TCRs with disease status, and machine learning were combined to predict cytomegalovirus infection status.

Inclusive of the bounding cysteine and phenylalanine, the CDR3 is 15 residues long. Just the 45-base CDR3 DNA is kept, in frame starting at base 1. V is shortened by 2 bases, J by 0 bases, and the region joining them spans 9 bases. The germline V gene supplies CDR1 MDHEN and CDR2 SYDVKM. About this clone itself: There is no known antigen for this receptor. No much larger clonotype is one base removed from it; base qualities were not supplied.

Donors formed part of the validation cohort, which comprised over a hundred subjects and was distinct from the first cohort of 550 to 850 subjects. Findings and caveats that apply to the study as a whole: Subsequent analysis determined that TCRs grouped into clusters in the first cohort also showed a tendency toward co-occurrence across the 130 or so validation repertoires, and 94% of cluster scores exceeded 0. The study gave a list of about 170 TCR beta chains associated with cytomegalovirus. A few of the identified cytomegalovirus-associated TCR beta chains were confirmed in vitro to be specific for cytomegalovirus antigens. The validation cohort had no HLA typing available for a later analysis, so co-occurrence within that cohort was assessed over all 120 or so repertoires. It was suggested by the authors that the approach could potentially be generalized to other disease states and immunological phenotypes. The classifier was reported to diagnose cytomegalovirus status with high specificity and sensitivity in both the original and validation cohorts. Most TCR sequences were seen in very few donors, while some public TCRs were found in many individuals.

Library preparation used the immunoSEQ multiplex PCR assay. As for how the authors treated the data: A statistical classification framework was built for diagnosing cytomegalovirus status from the catalog of TCR beta chain sequences. TCRdb obtained this table from immuneACCESS and retained in-frame rearrangements with V and J assigned. These tables miss some clones; where compared with another copy, unresolved V genes account for less than half of the shortfall, and the remainder is unexplained. Clonal size and the V and J genes are those of that table, whereas D and trimming came from the DNA. The sample table records about 150,000 clones; 85% to 90% of these occur just once. 3.3% of the sample comes from the top ten.

This receptor was taken from a woman aged 18-35 years in good health and CMV-seropositive. The specimen was PBMCs. The chain couples TRBV28 to TRBJ2-3, and TRBD2 may be the D gene, going by 6 matching bases. The CDR3 protein is CASSLDGTSTDTQYF. The DNA is TGTGCCAGCAGTTTAGACGGGACTAGCACAGATACGCAGTATTTT.